This T cell receptor beta chain was observed in a study of blood T cell repertoires in COVID-19. This clone has only a few counts. With 3 bases removed from V and 4 bases from J, the gap between germline ends came to 18 bases. From germline, CDR1 is LNHDA and CDR2 SQIVND (reference sequence). This CDR3 is built from 16 residues. In the original workflow: Nucleated cell counts were estimated from reference gene primer amplification. Sequencing was performed with immunoSEQ multiplex PCR; in TCRdb, only in-frame clones are kept and a portion is missing. The V and J calls and clone size come from that table; D and trimming were worked out from the DNA. The sample yields around 30,000 clones, roughly 85% seen once.

The J gene is TRBJ1-2, the V gene TRBV19; tentatively, D is TRBD1 (6 bases). This clonotype was obtained from a woman aged 55 to 70 with active COVID-19. Sequenced: peripheral blood. In DNA, the CDR3 is TGTGCCAGTAGTATCCCCTCAGTGGGGGCCTTCTATGGCTACACCTTC. This encodes CASSIPSVGAFYGYTF.